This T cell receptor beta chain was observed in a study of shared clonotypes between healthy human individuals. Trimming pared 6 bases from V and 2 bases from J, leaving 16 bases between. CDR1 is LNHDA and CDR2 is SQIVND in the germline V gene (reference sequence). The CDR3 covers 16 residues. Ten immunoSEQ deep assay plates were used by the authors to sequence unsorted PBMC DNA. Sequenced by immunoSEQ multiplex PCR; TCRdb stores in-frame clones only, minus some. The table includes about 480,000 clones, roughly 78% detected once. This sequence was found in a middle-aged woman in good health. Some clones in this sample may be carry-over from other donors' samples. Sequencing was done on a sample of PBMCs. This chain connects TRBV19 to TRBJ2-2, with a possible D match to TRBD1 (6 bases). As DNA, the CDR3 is TGTGCCAGTAGCTCTCGACGGACAGTCAACACCGGGGAGCTGTTTTTT. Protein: CASSSRRTVNTGELFF. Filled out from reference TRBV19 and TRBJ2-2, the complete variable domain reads DGGITQSPKYLFRKEGQNVTLSCEQNLNHDAMYWYRQDPGQGLRLIYYSQIVNDFQKGDIAEGYSVSREKKESFPLTVTSAQKNPTAFYLCASSSRRTVNTGELFFGEGSRLTVL.